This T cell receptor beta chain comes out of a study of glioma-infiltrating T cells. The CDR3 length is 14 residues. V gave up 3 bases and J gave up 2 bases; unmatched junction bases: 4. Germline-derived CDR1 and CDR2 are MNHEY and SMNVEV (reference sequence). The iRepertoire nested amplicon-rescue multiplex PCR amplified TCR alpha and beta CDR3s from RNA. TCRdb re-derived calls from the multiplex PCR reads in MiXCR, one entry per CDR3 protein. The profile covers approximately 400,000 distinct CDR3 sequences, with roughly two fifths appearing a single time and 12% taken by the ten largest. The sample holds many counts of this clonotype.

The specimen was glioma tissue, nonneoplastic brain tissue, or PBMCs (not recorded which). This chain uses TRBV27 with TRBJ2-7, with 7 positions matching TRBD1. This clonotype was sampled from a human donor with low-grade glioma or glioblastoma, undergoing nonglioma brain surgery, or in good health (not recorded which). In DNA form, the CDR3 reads TGTGCCAGCAGTTTTTACAGGGGTACCTACGAGCAGTACTTC. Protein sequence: CASSFYRGTYEQYF.